Listed below are T cell receptor beta chains from one sample, sequenced in a study of CD8 T cells in Susac syndrome. TCRdb re-called the immunoSEQ multiplex PCR reads with MiXCR, one entry per CDR3 protein. The sample has around 280,000 distinct CDR3 sequences, under 95% seen once; the top ten hold roughly 0.064%. The source material was CD4+ T cells from PBMCs. All receptors derive from a human donor with multiple sclerosis. CDR3s include the opening cysteine and the closing phenylalanine or tryptophan. The D gene is left open where the match is weak. Not all rows give a size; the values are once, few, many and, for expanded clones, a class.

>TRBJ1-4|TRBV20-1|-|-
TGCAGTGCTACCATGACAGGCATTAATGAAAAACTGTTTTTT
CSATMTGINEKLFF
>TRBJ2-3|TRBV2|-|-
TGTGCCAGCTCCACCTTAAATCACCCCAGGGGCCATACGCAGTATTTT
CASSTLNHPRGHTQYF
>TRBJ2-1|TRBV12-3/TRBV12-4|-|-
TGTGCCAGCAGTTTTTTCACCCGCGGTGAGCAGTTCTTC
CASSFFTRGEQFF
>TRBJ2-7|TRBV20-1|few|TRBD2
TGCAGTGCTTTAGCGGGAGGCACCTACGAGCAGTACTTC
CSALAGGTYEQYF
>TRBJ2-1|TRBV29-1|-|TRBD1
TGCAGCGCGACAGGGGGAATACGGCTCAATGAGCAGTTCTTC
CSATGGIRLNEQFF
>TRBJ2-2|TRBV7-8|-|TRBD2
TGTGCCAGCAGCTTAGCGGCCCCCGGGCTAGCGGGGACGAACACCGGGGAGCTGTTTTTT
CASSLAAPGLAGTNTGELFF
>TRBJ1-5|TRBV12-3/TRBV12-4|-|-
TGTGCCAGCAGTTTGTACGGACAGCTGTTGGGGCCCCAGCATTTT
CASSLYGQLLGPQHF
>TRBJ1-2|TRBV18|-|TRBD1
TGTGCCAGCTCACCTCCGACAGGGGGCTGGGGAAACTATGGCTACACCTTC
CASSPPTGGWGNYGYTF
>TRBJ2-3|TRBV20-1|-|-
TGCAGTGCCACGTCTGGCGCGGGGAGCACAGATACGCAGTATTTT
CSATSGAGSTDTQYF
>TRBJ2-1|TRBV3-1|-|TRBD2
TGTGCCAGCAGCGCTTACGACCCCCGGGGCGGGGGGGCCTACAATGAGCAGTTCTTC
CASSAYDPRGGGAYNEQFF
>TRBJ2-7|TRBV2|-|-
TGTGCCAGCAAGCCGGACTCCTACGAGCAGTACTTC
CASKPDSYEQYF
>TRBJ1-5|TRBV19|-|-
TGTGCCAGTAAAGACACTCTCAATCAGCCCCAGCATTTT
CASKDTLNQPQHF
>TRBJ2-7|TRBV3-1|-|-
TGTGCCAGCAGCCAACCCAGTTATATGGAGCAGTACTTC
CASSQPSYMEQYF
>TRBJ1-5|TRBV15|-|TRBD1
TGTGCCACCAGCAGAGGTGGGACAGCCTCCCGGCAGCCCCAGCATTTT
CATSRGGTASRQPQHF
>TRBJ2-7|TRBV5-1|-|-
TGCGCCAGCAGCTCACTCGGGACTTCTAACGAGCAGTACTTC
CASSSLGTSNEQYF
>TRBJ1-1|TRBV7-2|-|-
TGTGCCAGCAGCTTAGTCCTGGGCCCCATGAACACTGAAGCTTTCTTT
CASSLVLGPMNTEAFF
>TRBJ2-5|TRBV20-1|-|TRBD2
TGCAGTGCGACTCGGGAGGGGGAGACCCAGTACTTC
CSATREGETQYF
>TRBJ2-3|TRBV19|once|TRBD2
TGTGCCAGTAGGCCTCCGGGGGGAACTAGCACAGATACGCAGTATTTT
CASRPPGGTSTDTQYF
>TRBJ2-1|TRBV7-2|-|-
TGTGCCAGCAGCTTAGTCGGTGGGGGTAGAATCAATGAGCAGTTCTTC
CASSLVGGGRINEQFF
>TRBJ2-1|TRBV5-6|-|-
TGTGCCAGCAGCTTGGGGGTCTATCGGGGGGCTAATGAGCAGTTCTTC
CASSLGVYRGANEQFF
>TRBJ2-2|TRBV5-1|once|-
TGCGCCAGCAGCTTAGCACAGCACACCGGGGAGCTGTTTTTT
CASSLAQHTGELFF
>TRBJ2-1|TRBV7-9|-|TRBD2
TGTGCCAGCAGCTTAGCGGGACTAGCGTCGGATGAGCAGTTCTTC
CASSLAGLASDEQFF
>TRBJ2-1|TRBV2|-|TRBD1
TGTGCCAGCAGAGATCCGGGACAGGGCCCCAATGAGCAGTTCTTC
CASRDPGQGPNEQFF
>TRBJ1-1|TRBV29-1|-|TRBD1
TGCAGCGTAGAACAGGGGACTGAAGCTTTCTTT
CSVEQGTEAFF
>TRBJ1-2|TRBV7-7|-|TRBD1
TGTGCTAGCAGCCTGAGGGCTGGACAGGGCTACTATGGCTACACCTTC
CASSLRAGQGYYGYTF
>TRBJ2-3|TRBV19|-|TRBD1
TGTGCCAGTAAAAAACAGGGGATAGTAAGCACAGATACGCAGTATTTT
CASKKQGIVSTDTQYF
>TRBJ2-6|TRBV29-1|-|TRBD2
TGCAGCGTTGAAGAACTAGCGGGGGCCTCTGGGGCCAACGTCCTGACTTTC
CSVEELAGASGANVLTF
>TRBJ1-5|TRBV6-1|-|-
TGTGCCAGCAGTGAAGGGAGGGGACACAGTAGCAATCAGCCCCAGCATTTT
CASSEGRGHSSNQPQHF
>TRBJ2-3|TRBV9|-|-
TGTGCCAGCAGCGTAGGGGTAGGAGGGTCGGCAGATACGCAGTATTTT
CASSVGVGGSADTQYF
>TRBJ2-2|TRBV5-4|-|-
TGTGCCAGCAGTTTGGCAGGGTTCACCGGGGAGCTGTTTTTT
CASSLAGFTGELFF
>TRBJ1-1|TRBV14|once|-
TGTGCCAGCAGCCAAGGACAGTGGGGTGAAGCTTTCTTT
CASSQGQWGEAFF
>TRBJ2-2|TRBV5-1|once|-
TGCGCCAGCAGCAGAGCTATCCCCCAAGGCACCGGGGAGCTGTTTTTT
CASSRAIPQGTGELFF
>TRBJ2-3|TRBV20-1|-|TRBD2
TGCAGTGCTAGTGTCAATAGCGGGGGGACCACAGATACGCAGTATTTT
CSASVNSGGTTDTQYF
>TRBJ1-2|TRBV19|-|-
TGTGCCAGTAGTATCGGGGCCGAGAACTATGGCTACACCTTC
CASSIGAENYGYTF
>TRBJ1-4|TRBV19|-|-
TGTGCCAGTAGTATAACAGCCATCTCAACTAATGAAAAACTGTTTTTT
CASSITAISTNEKLFF
>TRBJ2-3|TRBV7-2|-|TRBD2
TGTGCCAGCAGCTTAGGGACTAGCGGGAGGGAGGATACGCAGTATTTT
CASSLGTSGREDTQYF
>TRBJ2-7|TRBV20-1|-|TRBD2
TGCAGTGCTAGTCCTCCTAGCGGCTACGAGCAGTACTTC
CSASPPSGYEQYF
>TRBJ2-7|TRBV6-5|-|-
TGTGCCAGCGGGGGGCGGGAGTTACGCGAGCAGTACTTC
CASGGRELREQYF
>TRBJ1-3|TRBV7-3|-|-
TGTGCCAGCAGCTTATATGGGGGAGGATCTGGAAACACCATATATTTT
CASSLYGGGSGNTIYF
>TRBJ1-3|TRBV12-3/TRBV12-4|-|-
TGTGCCAGCACCTGGGGGGCCGCCATATATTTT
CASTWGAAIYF
>TRBJ1-1|TRBV7-9|once|-
TGTGCCAGCAGCTCCAGATTCACAGGCTTCTACACTGAAGCTTTCTTT
CASSSRFTGFYTEAFF
>TRBJ2-7|TRBV7-2|once|-
TGTGCCAGCAGCTTAGGCGGGGCGCCCCCGGAGACATTC
CASSLGGAPPETF
>TRBJ1-1|TRBV2|-|-
TGTGCCAGCAGAGTGGGGACCCGCGATGGAGAGACTGAAGCTTTCTTT
CASRVGTRDGETEAFF
>TRBJ2-1|TRBV5-6|-|TRBD1
TGTGCCAGCAGCCCCTGGACAGGGGAGGCCTACAATGAGCAGTTCTTC
CASSPWTGEAYNEQFF
>TRBJ2-1|TRBV20-1|-|-
TGCAGTGCCAACCTAGGACAGGTGGGGGGGAATGAGCAGTTCTTC
CSANLGQVGGNEQFF
>TRBJ2-6|TRBV14|-|-
TGTGCCAGCAGCCAAAACTCCAAGGGAGCTGGGGCCAACGTCCTGACTTTC
CASSQNSKGAGANVLTF
>TRBJ2-3|TRBV7-3|-|TRBD2
TGTGCCAGCAGCGGGGGGGAAAGGGCAGATACGCAGTATTTT
CASSGGERADTQYF
>TRBJ2-1|TRBV12-3/TRBV12-4|-|TRBD1
TGTGCCAGCAGTACGAGGGACAGCTACAATGAGCAGTTCTTC
CASSTRDSYNEQFF
>TRBJ2-2|TRBV18|-|TRBD1
TGTGCCAGCTCAACGGGACAGGGCAGAACCGGGGAGCTGTTTTTT
CASSTGQGRTGELFF
>TRBJ1-1|TRBV6-1|-|-
TGTGCCAGCAGGGGGGGTTCGGCTGAAGCTTTCTTT
CASRGGSAEAFF
>TRBJ2-6|TRBV19|once|-
TGTGCCAGTAGTCCCCCCCTGTATGGGGCCAACGTCCTGACTTTC
CASSPPLYGANVLTF
>TRBJ1-2|TRBV12-3/TRBV12-4|-|-
TGTGCCAGCAGCATACTTAACTATGGCTACACCTTC
CASSILNYGYTF
>TRBJ1-4|TRBV6-1|-|TRBD1
TGTGCCACGCGACCTACAGGGGGCCTTGCAACTAATGAAAAACTGTTTTTT
CATRPTGGLATNEKLFF
>TRBJ2-7|TRBV30|-|-
TGTGCCTGGAGTGTAGGGCCCACCGAGCAGTACTTC
CAWSVGPTEQYF
>TRBJ2-1|TRBV9|-|TRBD2
TGTGCCAGCAGCGGGACTAGCGGGGGAAGGGGCGGGCAGTTCTTC
CASSGTSGGRGGQFF
>TRBJ1-2|TRBV6-1|-|-
TGTGCCAGCAGCCTAATTGTGGGAGCTAACTATGGCTACACCTTC
CASSLIVGANYGYTF
>TRBJ1-2|TRBV27|-|-
TGTGCCAGCAGACCGGGACGCCGGTTTAACTATGGCTACACCTTC
CASRPGRRFNYGYTF
>TRBJ2-1|TRBV6-5|-|TRBD1
TGTGCCAGCAGGGTAGACAGGGGCGGTGAGCAGTTCTTC
CASRVDRGGEQFF
>TRBJ1-6|TRBV9|-|-
TGTGCCAGCAGCGTAGACCCGACAGCTAATAATTCACCCCTCCACTTT
CASSVDPTANNSPLHF